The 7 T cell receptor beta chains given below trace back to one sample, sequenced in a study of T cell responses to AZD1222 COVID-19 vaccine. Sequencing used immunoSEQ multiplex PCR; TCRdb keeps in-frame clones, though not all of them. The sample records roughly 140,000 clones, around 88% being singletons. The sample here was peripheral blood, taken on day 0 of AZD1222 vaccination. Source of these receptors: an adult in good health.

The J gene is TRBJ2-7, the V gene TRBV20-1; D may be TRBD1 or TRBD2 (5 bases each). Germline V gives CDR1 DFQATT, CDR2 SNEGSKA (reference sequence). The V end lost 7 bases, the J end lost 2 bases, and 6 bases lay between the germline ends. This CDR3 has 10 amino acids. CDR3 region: CSVGPYEQYF. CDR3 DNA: TGCAGTGTGGGACCCTACGAGCAGTACTTC.

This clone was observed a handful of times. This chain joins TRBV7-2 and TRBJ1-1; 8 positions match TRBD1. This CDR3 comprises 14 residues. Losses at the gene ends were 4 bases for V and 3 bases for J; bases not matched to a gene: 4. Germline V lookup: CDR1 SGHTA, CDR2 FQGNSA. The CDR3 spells CASSSDRGYTEAFF. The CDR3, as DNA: TGTGCCAGCAGCTCCGACAGGGGATACACTGAAGCTTTCTTT.

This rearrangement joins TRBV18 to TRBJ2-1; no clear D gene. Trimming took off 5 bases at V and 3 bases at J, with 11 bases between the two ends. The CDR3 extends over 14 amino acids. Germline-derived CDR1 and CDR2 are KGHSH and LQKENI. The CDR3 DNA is TGTGCCAGCTCAGTTCGGGCGATCTACAATGAGCAGTTCTTC. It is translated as CASSVRAIYNEQFF.

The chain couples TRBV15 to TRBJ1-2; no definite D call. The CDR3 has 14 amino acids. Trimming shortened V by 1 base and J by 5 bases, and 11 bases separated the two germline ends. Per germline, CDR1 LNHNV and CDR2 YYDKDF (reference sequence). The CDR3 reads CATSRADADYGYTF. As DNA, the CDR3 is TGTGCCACCAGCAGAGCTGATGCTGATTATGGCTACACCTTC.

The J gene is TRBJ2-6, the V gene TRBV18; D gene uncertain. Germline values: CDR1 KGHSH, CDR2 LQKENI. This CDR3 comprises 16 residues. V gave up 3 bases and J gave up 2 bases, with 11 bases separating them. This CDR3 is CASSPVLTAGANVLTF. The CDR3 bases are TGTGCCAGCTCACCGGTGTTAACGGCTGGGGCCAACGTCCTGACTTTC.

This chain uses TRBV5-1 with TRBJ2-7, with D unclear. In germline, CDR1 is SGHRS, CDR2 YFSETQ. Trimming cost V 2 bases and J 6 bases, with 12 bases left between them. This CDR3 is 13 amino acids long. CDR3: CASSFSPFSEQYF. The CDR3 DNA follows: TGCGCCAGCAGCTTTTCGCCTTTCTCCGAGCAGTACTTC. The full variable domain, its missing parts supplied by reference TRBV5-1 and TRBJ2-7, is KAGVTQTPRYLIKTRGQQVTLSCSPISGHRSVSWYQQTPGQGLQFLFEYFSETQRNKGNFPGRFSGRQFSNSRSEMNVSTLELGDSALYLCASSFSPFSEQYFGPGTRLTVT.

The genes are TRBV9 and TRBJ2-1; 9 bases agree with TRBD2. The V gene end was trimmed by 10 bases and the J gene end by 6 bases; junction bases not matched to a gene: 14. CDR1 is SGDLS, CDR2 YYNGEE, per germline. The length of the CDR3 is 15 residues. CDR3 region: CAGSPSGRWGNEQFF. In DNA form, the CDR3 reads TGTGCCGGATCCCCGAGCGGGAGGTGGGGCAATGAGCAGTTCTTC.